These T cell receptor beta chains were read from a single sample in a study of shared clonotypes between healthy human individuals. TCRdb's copy holds only in-frame clones and misses some; the assay was immunoSEQ multiplex PCR. The profile shows some 2.3 million clones, over 85% of them singletons. Sequenced material: naive CD4+ T cells from PBMCs. These receptor sequences come from a man between 18 and 29 years old in good health. Some clones in this sample may be carry-over from other donors' samples. Both conserved end residues are part of each CDR3. Each record gives: V gene, D gene, J gene, CDR3 protein, CDR3 DNA. D genes are given only for firm matches.

v_gene: TRBV20-1
d_gene: -
j_gene: TRBJ2-5
CDR3aa: CSASGGETQYF
CDR3nt: TGCAGTGCTAGCGGAGGGGAGACCCAGTACTTC

v_gene: TRBV10-3
d_gene: -
j_gene: TRBJ2-7
CDR3aa: CAISEVDRGGEQYF
CDR3nt: TGTGCCATCAGTGAAGTGGATCGAGGAGGGGAGCAGTACTTC

v_gene: TRBV28
d_gene: -
j_gene: TRBJ1-1
CDR3aa: CASSLGRNEAFF
CDR3nt: TGTGCCAGCAGTTTAGGTCGCAATGAAGCTTTCTTT

v_gene: TRBV11-2
d_gene: -
j_gene: TRBJ2-7
CDR3aa: CASSSIRGYTYEQYF
CDR3nt: TGTGCCAGCAGCTCGATTAGGGGTTATACCTACGAGCAGTACTTC

v_gene: TRBV14
d_gene: -
j_gene: TRBJ2-3
CDR3aa: CASSQRDTQYF
CDR3nt: TGTGCCAGCAGCCAAAGAGATACGCAGTATTTT

v_gene: TRBV5-4
d_gene: TRBD2
j_gene: TRBJ2-3
CDR3aa: CASSPVPSGGTDTQYF
CDR3nt: TGTGCCAGCAGCCCAGTTCCTAGCGGAGGCACAGATACGCAGTATTTT

v_gene: TRBV18
d_gene: TRBD2
j_gene: TRBJ2-1
CDR3aa: CASSPLTSGSYNEQFF
CDR3nt: TGTGCCAGCTCACCACTGACTAGCGGGTCCTACAATGAGCAGTTCTTC

v_gene: TRBV10-2
d_gene: -
j_gene: TRBJ2-3
CDR3aa: CASSRSTSTDTQYF
CDR3nt: TGCGCCAGCAGCAGGAGTACTAGCACAGATACGCAGTATTTT

v_gene: TRBV5-4
d_gene: -
j_gene: TRBJ2-3
CDR3aa: CASSLKTDTQYF
CDR3nt: TGTGCCAGCAGCCTCAAAACAGATACGCAGTATTTT

v_gene: TRBV9
d_gene: -
j_gene: TRBJ2-3
CDR3aa: CASSNGGSDTQYF
CDR3nt: TGTGCCAGCAGCAACGGGGGTTCCGATACGCAGTATTTT

v_gene: TRBV19
d_gene: TRBD1
j_gene: TRBJ1-1
CDR3aa: CASSRGGGTADMNTEAFF
CDR3nt: TGTGCCAGTAGTAGGGGGGGCGGGACAGCCGATATGAACACTGAAGCTTTCTTT

v_gene: TRBV28
d_gene: TRBD1
j_gene: TRBJ1-5
CDR3aa: CASIGQGGPREAQPQHF
CDR3nt: TGTGCCAGCATTGGGCAGGGGGGGCCTAGGGAAGCTCAGCCCCAGCATTTT